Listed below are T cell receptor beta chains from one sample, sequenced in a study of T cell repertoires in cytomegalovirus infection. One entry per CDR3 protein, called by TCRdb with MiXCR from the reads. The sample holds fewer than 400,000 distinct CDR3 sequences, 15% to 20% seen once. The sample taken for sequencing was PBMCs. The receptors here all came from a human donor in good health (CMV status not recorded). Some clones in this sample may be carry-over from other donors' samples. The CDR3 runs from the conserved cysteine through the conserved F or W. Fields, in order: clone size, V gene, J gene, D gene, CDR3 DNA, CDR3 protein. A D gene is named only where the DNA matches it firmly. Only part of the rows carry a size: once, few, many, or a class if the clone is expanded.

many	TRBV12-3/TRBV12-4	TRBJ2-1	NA	TGTGCCAGCAGCCCTAGTCCCTCCTACAATGAGCAGTTCTTC	CASSPSPSYNEQFF
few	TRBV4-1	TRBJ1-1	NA	TGCGCCAGCAGCCAAGCAGCCGGTACGGAAGCTTTCTTT	CASSQAAGTEAFF
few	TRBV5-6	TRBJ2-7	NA	TGTGCCAGCAGCCCCGGCAGGGACTACGAGCAGTACTTC	CASSPGRDYEQYF
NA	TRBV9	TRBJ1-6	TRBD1	TGTGCCAGCAGCGTGCTGGGACAGGGGAATTCACCCCTCCACTTT	CASSVLGQGNSPLHF
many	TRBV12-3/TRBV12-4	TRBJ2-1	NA	TGTGCCAGCAGCCCGACCAGGGCAGACAATGAGCAGTTCTTC	CASSPTRADNEQFF
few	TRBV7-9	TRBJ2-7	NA	TGTGCCAGCAGCTTGACTGCCTACGAGCAGTACTTC	CASSLTAYEQYF
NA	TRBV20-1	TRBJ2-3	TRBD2	TGCAGTGCCCTTATACCTAGCGGACCCACAGATACGCAGTATTTT	CSALIPSGPTDTQYF
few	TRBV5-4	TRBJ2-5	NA	TGTGCCAGCAGCCCCTTCCCGGGACAAAAAGAGACCCAGTACTTC	CASSPFPGQKETQYF
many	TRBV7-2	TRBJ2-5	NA	TGTGCCAGCAGCCCCGATGGAGTGACCCAGTACTTC	CASSPDGVTQYF
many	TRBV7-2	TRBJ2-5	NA	TGTGCCAGCAGCTTAGCAATAGGACCGCAGTACTTC	CASSLAIGPQYF
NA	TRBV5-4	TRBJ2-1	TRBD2	TGTGCCAGCAGATTAGCGGGAGGGCGCATGGATGAGCAGTTCTTC	CASRLAGGRMDEQFF
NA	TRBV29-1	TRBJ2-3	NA	TGCAGCGTTGTACGGGATGGCACAGATACGCAGTATTTT	CSVVRDGTDTQYF